This T cell receptor beta chain was sequenced during a study of cytomegalovirus exposure and HLA in healthy donors. A note on this clone: Its antigen is unidentified.

The junction had 9 bases not matched to a gene; V was cut back by 1 base and J by 2 bases. The CDR3 has 18 amino acids. Germline V gives CDR1 LGHNA, CDR2 YNFKEQ. This cohort consisted of healthy bone marrow donors. Each donor was nominally healthy when sampled (though unrecorded immune exposures were likely). PCR primers comprised 60 Vbeta and 13 Jbeta primers. In the original workflow: Later, tens of millions of unique TCR beta chains were counted in an analysis, and approximately 10 million of them were shared. Assay: immunoSEQ multiplex PCR; the TCRdb copy retains only in-frame clones and omits some. That table supplies the V and J calls and clone size; D and trimming were determined from the DNA. The specimen's table records 55,000 to 75,000 clones. Study-wide findings and caveats: In all likelihood, a cluster of highly shared sequence variants was a sequencing artifact.

This chain links TRBV4-2 with TRBJ2-5; TRBD2 matches 11 bases. This TCR derives from a male donor in good health and CMV-seronegative. Sequenced material: PBMCs. The CDR3 coding sequence is TGTGCCAGCAGCCAAGCCCTAGGGACTAGCGGAAGTCAAGAGACCCAGTACTTC. Translated: CASSQALGTSGSQETQYF.